Shown below are 16 T cell receptor beta chains from a single sample sequenced in a study of T-cell reconstitution after alpha-beta-depleted transplantation in children. Library preparation (for TCRbeta) was performed with unique molecular identifiers. TCRdb analysed the PCR reads with MiXCR anew, one entry per CDR3 protein. Among about 640,000 distinct CDR3 sequences listed, approximately 16% were seen once. Sequenced here: PBMCs from the stem cell graft donor, sampled from the stem cell graft. Receptors originate from a human donor who donated a stem cell graft to a child with acute myeloid leukemia.

This clonotype was seen at least ten times. In DNA form, the CDR3 reads TGCAGTGCTAGAGATCGGTCCTACAATGAGCAGTTCTTC. As protein: CSARDRSYNEQFF. This rearrangement joins TRBV20-1 to TRBJ2-1; no firm D call. The ends were cut back, 0 bases at V and 1 base at J, with 4 bases in the middle. This CDR3 contains 13 residues. The germline CDR1 and CDR2 sequences are DFQATT and SNEGSKA (reference sequence).

This clonotype turned up a few times. The chain couples TRBV7-2 to TRBJ2-6, with D tentatively TRBD2 (5 bases). The CDR3 has 16 residues. With 1 base removed from V and 0 bases from J, the gap between germline ends came to 7 bases. Per the germline V gene, CDR1 is SGHTA and CDR2 is FQGNSA. The CDR3 DNA follows: TGTGCCAGCAGCTTAGGCGGGCACTCTGGGGCCAACGTCCTGACTTTC. Amino acids: CASSLGGHSGANVLTF. The whole variable domain, filled in from reference TRBV7-2 and TRBJ2-6, reads GAGVSQSPSNKVTEKGKDVELRCDPISGHTALYWYRQSLGQGLEFLIYFQGNSAPDKSGLPSDRFSAERTGGSVSTLTIQRTQQEDSAVYLCASSLGGHSGANVLTFGAGSRLTVL.

This clonotype was seen more than once but under ten times. V usage is TRBV15 and J usage is TRBJ1-2, with a tentative D call TRBD1 (5 bases). With 0 bases removed from V and 6 bases from J, the gap between germline ends came to 8 bases. This CDR3 comprises 13 residues. Germline CDR1 is LNHNV and CDR2 is YYDKDF (reference sequence). The DNA of the CDR3 is TGTGCCACCAGCAGAGATCGGGGGAATGGCTACACCTTC. Translating it yields CATSRDRGNGYTF.

This clonotype has just a few counts. J is TRBJ2-2 and V is TRBV5-1, with TRBD1 as a possible D gene (5 bases). There are 16 residues in the CDR3. V dropped 3 bases and J dropped 4 bases, with 16 bases sitting between them. Germline V CDR1 and CDR2: SGHRS, YFSETQ. DNA of the CDR3: TGCGCCAGCAGCTCGGACAATCCGTTGATCACCGGGGAGCTGTTTTTT. Its protein is CASSSDNPLITGELFF.

The CDR3 DNA reads TGTGCCAGCAGTTTCGGTATAGCGGGGGCTAAAACCGGGGAGCTGTTTTTT. Translation: CASSFGIAGAKTGELFF. The chain links TRBV12-3 or TRBV12-4 to TRBJ2-2, with 9 nucleotides matching TRBD2. This CDR3 region has 17 residues. Trimming removed 3 bases from V and 5 bases from J; junction bases left unmatched: 10.

The chain employs TRBV5-1 and TRBJ2-7; D might be TRBD2 (5 bases). V was trimmed by 2 bases and J by 4 bases, leaving 10 bases between them. The CDR3 spans 13 residues. Germline CDR1 and CDR2: SGHRS and YFSETQ. Here the CDR3 DNA reads TGCGCCAGCAGCTTACCAGGACTTTACGAGCAGTACTTC. It translates to CASSLPGLYEQYF.

The chain links TRBV27 to TRBJ2-1; no firm D call. Per the germline V gene, CDR1 is MNHEY and CDR2 is SMNVEV (reference sequence). Trimming shortened V by 7 bases and J by 4 bases, and 17 bases separated the two germline ends. CDR3 length: 15 amino acids. CDR3 region: CASNPVPVSYNEQFF. CDR3 DNA sequence: TGTGCCAGCAATCCCGTACCTGTATCGTACAATGAGCAGTTCTTC.

This clonotype was seen ten or more times. The CDR3 nucleotides read TGCAGTGCTAGAGTCCCCCCTGGTAACACTGAAGCTTTCTTT. Amino acids: CSARVPPGNTEAFF. The V and J genes are TRBV20-1 and TRBJ1-1; D unclear. Trimming pared 1 base from V and 2 bases from J, leaving 11 bases between. The CDR3 sequence is 14 residues long. Germline assignment: CDR1 DFQATT and CDR2 SNEGSKA (reference sequence).

In this sample, this clonotype turned up many times. The chain has TRBV7-9 and TRBJ2-6; D not certain. V lost 2 bases, J lost 0 bases, and 5 bases lay in between. The CDR3 length is 15 residues. CDR1 and CDR2 from the germline V gene are SEHNR and FQNEAQ (reference sequence). The CDR3 coding sequence is TGTGCCAGCAGCTTACGGACCTCTGGGGCCAACGTCCTGACTTTC. This translates into CASSLRTSGANVLTF.

The V gene is TRBV10-3, the J gene TRBJ2-1, with 10 nucleotides matching TRBD2. CDR1 and CDR2 from the germline V gene are ENHRY and SYGVKD. The CDR3 is 14 amino acids. The V segment lost 8 bases and the J segment 7 bases; nucleotides outside the gene matches: 8. CDR3 protein: CAIERSGGANEQFF. The CDR3 DNA is TGTGCCATCGAGAGGAGCGGGGGGGCGAATGAGCAGTTCTTC.

This clonotype was seen more than once but under ten times. The rearrangement joins TRBV20-1 to TRBJ1-2; perhaps TRBD1 as D (6 bases). In germline, CDR1 is DFQATT, CDR2 SNEGSKA (reference sequence). This CDR3 region has 12 residues. Deletions cut 7 bases from V and 8 bases from J, with 17 bases between. The CDR3 loop is CSVRWGAKGYTF. DNA for the CDR3: TGCAGTGTCCGATGGGGGGCGAAGGGCTACACCTTC.

This chain connects TRBV20-1 to TRBJ1-1; D not resolved. This CDR3 is 14 amino acids long. Germline-derived CDR1 and CDR2 are DFQATT and SNEGSKA (reference sequence). Trimming left V 3 bases short and J 5 bases short, with 16 bases between. CDR3 loop: CSARDLRVSTEAFF. DNA for the CDR3: TGCAGTGCTAGGGACCTTCGGGTCTCTACTGAAGCTTTCTTT.

The chain uses TRBV7-8 and TRBJ1-4, with D tentatively TRBD1 (6 bases). The CDR3 loop spans 15 amino acids. Germline CDR1 reads SGHVS; CDR2 reads FQNEAQ. V was shortened by 5 bases and J by 8 bases, with 18 bases between the two germline ends. The CDR3 nucleotides read TGTGCCAGCAGCCTTCGACAGGTTCCAAGAGAAAAACTGTTTTTT. It yields the protein CASSLRQVPREKLFF. Together with reference TRBV7-8 and TRBJ1-4, the CDR3 gives the full variable domain: GAGVSQSPRYKVAKRGQDVALRCDPISGHVSLFWYQQALGQGPEFLTYFQNEAQLDKSGLPSDRFFAERPEGSVSTLKIQRTQQEDSAVYLCASSLRQVPREKLFFGSGTQLSVL.

This clonotype occurred many times. The V gene is TRBV24-1, the J gene TRBJ1-5; tentatively, D is TRBD1 (5 bases). V was cut by 5 bases and J by 5 bases, with 6 bases left in between. The CDR3 sequence is 12 residues long. Germline V gene lookup returns CDR1 KGHDR and CDR2 SFDVKD. The chain's CDR3 is CATSGGDQPQHF. The CDR3 DNA sequence: TGTGCCACCAGTGGGGGGGATCAGCCCCAGCATTTT.

This clonotype was counted at least ten times. The chain employs TRBV4-3 and TRBJ2-3; no reliable D call. Germline CDR1 and CDR2: LGHNA and YSLEER. The V gene lost 0 bases and the J gene lost 3 bases, with 7 bases spanning the gap. CDR3 length equals 14 residues. This CDR3 is CASSQEAATDTQYF. CDR3 sequence (DNA): TGCGCCAGCAGCCAAGAGGCGGCTACAGATACGCAGTATTTT.

This clonotype came up a few times. The V gene is TRBV5-1, the J gene TRBJ1-1; 10 nucleotides agree with TRBD1. J gave up 11 bases and V 3 bases, and 1 base lay outside the gene matches. Germline V gene data show CDR1 as SGHRS and CDR2 as YFSETQ. CDR3 size: 11 residues. CDR3: CASSSDRGAFF. CDR3 sequence (DNA): TGCGCCAGCAGCTCGGACAGGGGGGCTTTCTTT.